The rows below give T cell receptor beta chains drawn from one sample of a study of identifying expanded T cells in peripheral blood. Assay used: immunoSEQ multiplex PCR; TCRdb lists only in-frame clones, some missing. Of tens of thousands of clones listed, 89% are singletons. Sequenced: blood. The receptor source for this set is a person aged 18-69 years in good health. Each CDR3 is given with its conserved first and last residue. D genes are given only for firm matches. Not every row has a clone size; where given, it reads once, few, many or a size class.

d_call | j_call | clone_size | v_call | cdr3_aa | cdr3_nt
. | TRBJ2-3 | . | TRBV10-3 | CAISDPSERGGTDTQYF | TGTGCCATCAGTGACCCCAGTGAGAGGGGCGGTACAGATACGCAGTATTTT
. | TRBJ1-3 | . | TRBV2 | CASSVMGRNSGNTIYF | TGTGCCAGCAGTGTAATGGGACGAAACTCTGGAAACACCATATATTTT
. | TRBJ2-1 | once | TRBV21-1 | CASSSLAGVGSYNEQFF | TGTGCCAGCAGCAGCCTAGCGGGAGTAGGGTCCTACAATGAGCAGTTCTTC
. | TRBJ2-5 | . | TRBV28 | CASINILRGQGETQYF | TGTGCCAGCATCAATATCCTCAGGGGTCAGGGAGAGACCCAGTACTTC
TRBD1 | TRBJ2-2 | . | TRBV28 | CASTLDREDTGELFF | TGTGCCAGCACCTTGGACAGGGAGGACACCGGGGAGCTGTTTTTT
TRBD1 | TRBJ1-4 | . | TRBV7-2 | CASSLVLSGGEKLFF | TGTGCCAGCAGCTTAGTCTTATCAGGGGGGGAAAAACTGTTTTTT
. | TRBJ2-5 | . | TRBV15 | CATSAMKGNPRRETQYF | TGTGCCACCAGCGCGATGAAAGGGAACCCTCGTCGAGAGACCCAGTACTTC
TRBD2 | TRBJ2-3 | . | TRBV10-3 | CAISESGRGGDTQYF | TGTGCCATCAGTGAGTCAGGGAGGGGTGGAGATACGCAGTATTTT
. | TRBJ2-5 | once | TRBV5-1 | CASSLTGIRETQYF | TGCGCCAGCAGCTTGACAGGGATCCGGGAGACCCAGTACTTC
TRBD2 | TRBJ2-5 | . | TRBV2 | CASDTQLASETQYF | TGTGCCAGCGATACCCAACTAGCGTCAGAGACCCAGTACTTC
. | TRBJ1-3 | once | TRBV5-5 | CASSLAGMIGSGNTIYF | TGTGCCAGCAGCTTGGCCGGCATGATTGGCTCTGGAAACACCATATATTTT
TRBD2 | TRBJ2-3 | . | TRBV4-3 | CASSQEVTSGGAADTQYF | TGCGCCAGCAGCCAAGAGGTGACTAGCGGGGGGGCAGCAGATACGCAGTATTTT
TRBD1 | TRBJ2-2 | . | TRBV7-3 | CASKRTGDTGELFF | TGTGCCAGCAAGCGGACAGGGGACACCGGGGAGCTGTTTTTT
. | TRBJ2-3 | . | TRBV7-2 | CASSLDRDTDTQYF | TGTGCCAGCAGCTTAGATAGGGACACAGATACGCAGTATTTT
TRBD1 | TRBJ2-7 | . | TRBV7-9 | CASSWDRGVADSYEQYF | TGTGCCAGCAGCTGGGACAGGGGCGTAGCGGACTCCTACGAGCAGTACTTC
TRBD1 | TRBJ2-5 | once | TRBV7-2 | CASSPRQGFGETQYF | TGTGCCAGCAGCCCAAGACAGGGGTTTGGGGAGACCCAGTACTTC
TRBD2 | TRBJ2-2 | . | TRBV28 | CASLPSGSLGELFF | TGTGCCAGCTTGCCTAGCGGGAGTCTCGGGGAGCTGTTTTTT
. | TRBJ1-5 | . | TRBV18 | CASSPGGFGNQPQHF | TGTGCCAGCTCACCAGGGGGGTTTGGGAATCAGCCCCAGCATTTT
TRBD1 | TRBJ2-2 | . | TRBV10-3 | CAIRDPGTGHTGELFF | TGTGCCATCAGGGACCCCGGGACAGGGCACACCGGGGAGCTGTTTTTT
TRBD2 | TRBJ2-1 | . | TRBV7-2 | CASSPKAGGFSYNEQFF | TGTGCCAGCAGCCCCAAAGCGGGGGGGTTCTCCTACAATGAGCAGTTCTTC
. | TRBJ2-3 | . | TRBV7-2 | CASSLGREDTQYF | TGTGCCAGCAGCTTAGGACGAGAAGATACGCAGTATTTT
TRBD1 | TRBJ2-1 | . | TRBV6-1 | CASRTPGGEQFF | TGTGCCAGCAGAACCCCAGGGGGTGAGCAGTTCTTC
. | TRBJ1-2 | . | TRBV6-1 | CASRRAYGYTF | TGTGCCAGCAGGAGGGCCTATGGCTACACCTTC
TRBD2 | TRBJ2-3 | . | TRBV28 | CASNPWAGVGSADTQYF | TGTGCCAGCAACCCATGGGCGGGAGTGGGTTCGGCAGATACGCAGTATTTT
. | TRBJ1-6 | . | TRBV11-2 | CASSSTPSSYNSPLHF | TGTGCCAGCAGCTCAACCCCGAGCTCCTATAATTCACCCCTCCACTTT
. | TRBJ1-4 | . | TRBV19 | CASRRTVGDEKLFF | TGTGCCAGTAGGAGGACAGTGGGGGATGAAAAACTGTTTTTT
TRBD2 | TRBJ2-7 | . | TRBV5-8 | CASTSLGGDYVEQYF | TGTGCCAGCACCTCTTTGGGGGGGGACTACGTGGAGCAGTACTTC
TRBD2 | TRBJ2-1 | once | TRBV5-4 | CASSYRLAGEEEQFF | TGTGCCAGCAGCTATCGACTAGCGGGAGAGGAAGAGCAGTTCTTC
. | TRBJ2-7 | few | TRBV10-2 | CASSDRASYEQYF | TGCGCCAGCAGTGACAGGGCCTCCTACGAGCAGTACTTC
. | TRBJ1-6 | . | TRBV7-2 | CASSFRRDNSPLHF | TGTGCCAGCAGCTTCAGGCGGGACAATTCACCCCTCCACTTT
. | TRBJ2-4 | . | TRBV11-2 | CASSLYLSKTGENIQYF | TGTGCCAGCAGCTTATACTTATCGAAGACAGGCGAGAACATTCAGTACTTC
. | TRBJ1-1 | . | TRBV6-1 | CASSEVGGMGAFF | TGTGCCAGCAGTGAAGTCGGCGGGATGGGAGCTTTCTTT
. | TRBJ1-5 | . | TRBV27 | CASSLWGRNNQPQHF | TGTGCCAGCAGTTTATGGGGGAGGAACAATCAGCCCCAGCATTTT
. | TRBJ2-3 | . | TRBV29-1 | CSVTDLAVGTDTQYF | TGCAGCGTTACCGATTTAGCGGTTGGCACAGATACGCAGTATTTT
. | TRBJ2-3 | . | TRBV6-5 | CASSYRASTDTQYF | TGTGCCAGCAGTTACAGGGCAAGCACAGATACGCAGTATTTT
TRBD2 | TRBJ2-2 | . | TRBV7-2 | CASSLSGGFNVGELFF | TGTGCCAGCAGCCTTAGCGGGGGATTTAATGTCGGGGAGCTGTTTTTT
TRBD2 | TRBJ2-3 | . | TRBV27 | CASSLSLGTTFDF | TGTGCCAGCAGTTTATCGCTTGGGACTACGTTTGATTTT
. | TRBJ1-1 | . | TRBV2 | CASTTWRTEPSFF | TGTGCCAGCACCACGTGGAGGACAGAGCCCTCTTTCTTT
. | TRBJ2-5 | once | TRBV4-2 | CASSQESAASETQYF | TGTGCCAGCAGCCAAGAATCAGCAGCGTCGGAGACCCAGTACTTC
. | TRBJ1-5 | . | TRBV7-2 | CASSLGGAHGQPQHF | TGTGCCAGCAGCTTAGGCGGGGCCCATGGACAGCCCCAGCATTTT
. | TRBJ2-7 | . | TRBV5-6 | CASSSTGYEQYF | TGTGCCAGCAGCTCGACAGGCTACGAGCAGTACTTC
TRBD1 | TRBJ2-5 | . | TRBV4-2 | CASSLTAGTGGETQYF | TGTGCCAGCAGCCTCACCGCCGGGACAGGGGGAGAGACCCAGTACTTC
TRBD1 | TRBJ2-4 | . | TRBV28 | CASSPRTGGAKNIQYF | TGTGCCAGCAGTCCACGGACAGGGGGCGCCAAAAACATTCAGTACTTC
. | TRBJ1-2 | . | TRBV6-6 | CASSNRVSDGYTF | TGTGCCAGCAGTAATCGAGTCTCTGATGGCTACACCTTC
. | TRBJ1-5 | . | TRBV5-6 | CASSLGYQPQHF | TGTGCCAGCAGCTTGGGTTATCAGCCCCAGCATTTT
. | TRBJ2-7 | . | TRBV25-1 | CASSDGSGEAYEQYF | TGTGCCAGCAGTGATGGTTCAGGGGAAGCCTACGAGCAGTACTTC
. | TRBJ1-2 | once | TRBV6-1 | CASMARNYGYTF | TGTGCCAGCATGGCAAGAAACTATGGCTACACCTTC
. | TRBJ2-7 | . | TRBV29-1 | CSVGGTAYEQYF | TGCAGCGTGGGGGGGACAGCTTACGAGCAGTACTTC
TRBD1 | TRBJ1-5 | . | TRBV18 | CASSRQGSDQPQHF | TGTGCCAGCTCGCGACAGGGGTCGGATCAGCCCCAGCATTTT
. | TRBJ1-3 | . | TRBV28 | CASSLEIPSRGGNTIYF | TGTGCCAGCAGCCTTGAAATACCGAGCCGGGGGGGAAACACCATATATTTT
. | TRBJ2-2 | . | TRBV5-6 | CASSFETGLVTGELFF | TGTGCCAGCAGCTTTGAAACAGGGTTGGTGACCGGGGAGCTGTTTTTT
TRBD1 | TRBJ1-2 | . | TRBV6-5 | CASSRYRGGYGYTF | TGTGCCAGCAGTCGTTACAGGGGAGGCTATGGCTACACCTTC
TRBD1 | TRBJ1-5 | . | TRBV7-6 | CASSTPTGASNQPQHF | TGTGCCAGCAGCACACCGACAGGGGCTAGCAATCAGCCCCAGCATTTT
. | TRBJ2-1 | . | TRBV4-3 | CASSPGGYNEQFF | TGCGCCAGCAGCCCAGGAGGCTACAATGAGCAGTTCTTC
. | TRBJ1-1 | . | TRBV6-5 | CATSVGGLNTEAFF | TGTGCCACCTCAGTTGGCGGACTGAACACTGAAGCTTTCTTT
. | TRBJ1-4 | . | TRBV7-2 | CASSLVPGAEKLFF | TGTGCCAGCAGCTTAGTCCCGGGGGCTGAAAAACTGTTTTTT
TRBD1 | TRBJ2-7 | . | TRBV7-9 | CASSPHETGSYEQYF | TGTGCCAGCAGCCCCCACGAGACAGGGTCCTACGAGCAGTACTTC
. | TRBJ2-7 | . | TRBV9 | CASSVEDGYEQYF | TGTGCCAGCAGCGTAGAGGACGGGTACGAGCAGTACTTC
TRBD1 | TRBJ2-7 | . | TRBV5-8 | CASSRGTDFYEQYF | TGTGCCAGCAGCCGTGGGACAGACTTCTACGAGCAGTACTTC